Shown below are 2 T cell receptor beta chains from a single sample sequenced in a study of blood T cell repertoires in COVID-19. Here immunoSEQ multiplex PCR was the method, and the copy in TCRdb shows in-frame clones only, minus some. The sample comprises some 300,000 clones, 85% to 90% of which are singletons, and roughly 10% rests with the top ten. The specimen sequenced was PBMCs or T cells enriched from blood (not recorded which). The source of these receptors is a woman under 40 who had recovered from COVID-19.

The chain employs TRBV2 and TRBJ1-1; no definite D call. Trimming pared 3 bases from V and 4 bases from J, leaving 9 bases between. CDR1 SNHLY and CDR2 FYNNEI come from the germline V gene. This CDR3 is built from 13 residues. CDR3 protein: CASSEGAGTEAFF. CDR3 nucleotide sequence: TGTGCCAGCAGTGAGGGTGCGGGCACTGAAGCTTTCTTT.

The gene calls are TRBV19 and TRBJ2-1; 8 nucleotides line up with TRBD2. The germline V gene has CDR1 LNHDA and CDR2 SQIVND (reference sequence). The CDR3 extends over 15 amino acids. V gave up 3 bases and J gave up 7 bases; unmatched junction bases: 8. As DNA, the CDR3 is TGTGCCAGTAGTATCCTCCCGGGAGGGCCTAATGAGCAGTTCTTC. It yields the protein CASSILPGGPNEQFF.